This T cell receptor beta chain was captured in a study of shared clonotypes between healthy human individuals. V dropped 0 bases and J dropped 5; count of bases not matched to a gene: 7. CDR3 size: 15 residues. Per germline, CDR1 SGHRS and CDR2 YFSETQ. Here immunoSEQ multiplex PCR was the method, and the copy in TCRdb shows in-frame clones only, minus some. The table has about 1.1 million clones, 60% to 85% seen once. The TCR originated in a young man in good health. Some clones in this sample may be carry-over from other donors' samples. The chain joins TRBV5-1 to TRBJ2-7; TRBD1 matches 8 bases. The specimen was memory CD4+ T cells from PBMCs. Regarding subset: CD45RA-negative fraction. CDR3 coding DNA: TGCGCCAGCAGCTTGGCTCCAGGGGGCGGCGACGAGCAGTACTTC. This encodes CASSLAPGGGDEQYF.